This TCR beta chain is from a study of CD4 T cells in relation to SARS-CoV-2 and coronaviruses. Turning to the study itself: ViraFEST: approximately eleven-day antigen culture of PBMCs, then TCR beta CDR3 sequencing.

Trimming took 6 bases from V and 4 from J; bases not matched to a gene: 5. Germline CDR1 is SQVTM and CDR2 is ANQGSEA. The CDR3 totals 13 residues. Profiling relied on immunoSEQ multiplex PCR, and the TCRdb table lists in-frame clones only, not all of them. The data hold 26,000 or so clones, with roughly 76% observed a single time. Study-wide points: Samples before the pandemic and after infection were not matched within any donor.

Unexposed donor CD4+ T cells date from about 2011-2018, before the COVID-19 pandemic. The cells were cultured for around ten days before CD4+ T cells were isolated. Testing used SARS-CoV-2 S/N and four cold-coronavirus spikes on unexposed-donor CD4+ T cells, cells permitting. Half the medium was replaced with IL-2 medium on days 3 and 7. Concerning this clone itself: No antigen is known for it.

This TCR was recovered from a human donor in good health. This chain connects TRBV29-1 to TRBJ2-7; TRBD1 aligns across 11 bases. The sequencing input was CD4+ T cells from PBMCs, cultured in vitro. CDR3 region: CSVPGQGGYEQYF. The DNA of the CDR3 is TGCAGCGTCCCGGGACAGGGGGGGTACGAGCAGTACTTC.